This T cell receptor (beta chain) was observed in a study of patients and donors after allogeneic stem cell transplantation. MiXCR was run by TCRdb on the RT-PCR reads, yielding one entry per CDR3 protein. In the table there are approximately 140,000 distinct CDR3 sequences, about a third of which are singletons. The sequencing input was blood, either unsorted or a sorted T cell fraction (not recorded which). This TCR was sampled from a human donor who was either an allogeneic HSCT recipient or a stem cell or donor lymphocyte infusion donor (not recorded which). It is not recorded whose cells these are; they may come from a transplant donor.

This CDR3 reads CASSLRGLAGAADTDTQYF. CDR3 DNA: TGTGCCAGCAGCTTAAGGGGACTAGCGGGGGCCGCCGACACAGATACGCAGTATTTT. The chain recombines TRBV13 with TRBJ2-3, with 14 bases fitting TRBD2. J lost 2 bases, V lost 2 bases, and 9 bases had no gene match. The CDR3 extends over 19 amino acids. CDR1 PRHDT and CDR2 FYEKMQ come from the germline V gene (reference sequence).